Listed below are T cell receptor beta chains from one sample, sequenced in a study of CD8+ T cells in alopecia areata. Sequencing used immunoSEQ multiplex PCR; TCRdb keeps in-frame clones, though not all of them. The profile covers some 19,000 clones, with about 70% appearing a single time and over 6% taken by the ten largest. The sequencing used skin, collected at week 0. Every receptor here comes from a human donor with alopecia areata. CDR3s include the opening cysteine and the closing phenylalanine or tryptophan. Fields, in order: clone size, J gene, D gene, V gene, CDR3 protein, CDR3 DNA. D genes are given only for firm matches. Rows give clone size only sometimes, using once, few, many, or a class for an expanded clone.

-	TRBJ1-1	-	TRBV7-9	CASSFGSSTEAFF	TGTGCCAGCAGCTTCGGCTCGAGCACTGAAGCTTTCTTT
few	TRBJ2-6	-	TRBV11-2	CASSPLIPLARAGANVLTF	TGTGCCAGCAGCCCATTAATTCCCCTGGCCAGGGCTGGGGCCAACGTCCTGACTTTC
once	TRBJ1-6	-	TRBV5-6	CASSWQGIRYNSPLHF	TGTGCCAGCAGCTGGCAAGGAATTAGATATAATTCACCCCTCCACTTT
few	TRBJ1-6	-	TRBV25-1	CASSGSGTNSPLHF	TGTGCCAGCAGTGGCTCAGGGACTAATTCACCCCTCCACTTT
-	TRBJ2-2	-	TRBV5-6	CASRTGEGNTGELFF	TGTGCCAGCAGGACAGGGGAGGGGAACACCGGGGAGCTGTTTTTT
-	TRBJ2-7	TRBD2	TRBV7-8	CASTISLAGGRVGEQYF	TGTGCCAGCACCATATCCTTAGCGGGGGGGCGCGTCGGGGAGCAGTACTTC
few	TRBJ2-2	-	TRBV29-1	CSVRVGTGELFF	TGCAGCGTTCGTGTGGGGACCGGGGAGCTGTTTTTT
few	TRBJ2-1	-	TRBV28	CASSLGRTFNEQFF	TGTGCCAGCAGTCTAGGACGGACTTTCAATGAGCAGTTCTTC
few	TRBJ2-5	-	TRBV4-3	CASSQDRAPWEETQYF	TGCGCCAGCAGCCAAGACCGGGCCCCATGGGAAGAGACCCAGTACTTC
-	TRBJ2-5	-	TRBV7-9	CASSLDGGALETQYF	TGTGCCAGCAGCTTAGACGGGGGAGCGCTAGAGACCCAGTACTTC
-	TRBJ1-5	-	TRBV27	CASSPLSRGGQPQHF	TGTGCCAGCAGTCCACTTAGTCGGGGTGGTCAGCCCCAGCATTTT
-	TRBJ1-1	-	TRBV27	CASRFTGSIFLNTEAFF	TGTGCCAGCAGGTTCACAGGGTCCATTTTTTTGAACACTGAAGCTTTCTTT
-	TRBJ2-7	TRBD1	TRBV6-5	CASKGQGSYEQYF	TGTGCCAGCAAGGGACAGGGCTCCTACGAGCAGTACTTC
few	TRBJ2-4	-	TRBV7-2	CASSLDGIQYF	TGTGCCAGCAGCTTAGACGGCATTCAGTACTTC
once	TRBJ1-6	-	TRBV7-2	CASSLDRQLGSPLHF	TGTGCCAGCAGCCTAGACAGGCAGCTTGGGTCACCCCTCCACTTT
-	TRBJ2-2	-	TRBV25-1	CATGGAGLGELFF	TGTGCCACCGGCGGTGCAGGGCTAGGGGAGCTGTTTTTT
once	TRBJ2-5	-	TRBV6-4	CASSGMAPAHEETQYF	TGTGCCAGCAGTGGAATGGCCCCGGCGCACGAAGAGACCCAGTACTTC
-	TRBJ2-6	-	TRBV4-1	CASSQDSSSGANVLTF	TGTGCCAGCAGCCAAGACAGTAGCTCTGGGGCCAACGTCCTGACTTTC
-	TRBJ1-3	TRBD1	TRBV7-9	CASTLTGSGNTIYF	TGTGCCAGCACCCTGACAGGGTCTGGAAACACCATATATTTT
-	TRBJ2-7	-	TRBV2	CASLGPTGEQYF	TGTGCCAGCTTGGGGCCCACCGGAGAGCAGTACTTC
-	TRBJ1-5	-	TRBV7-2	CASSPNGGNQPQHF	TGTGCCAGCAGCCCCAACGGGGGCAATCAGCCCCAGCATTTT
-	TRBJ1-6	-	TRBV4-3	CASSQDRGSGLNSPLHF	TGCGCCAGCAGCCAAGATCGGGGCTCGGGCCTAAATTCACCCCTCCACTTT
-	TRBJ1-2	-	TRBV4-2	CASSQDMGQENGYTF	TGTGCCAGCAGCCAAGATATGGGGCAGGAGAATGGCTACACCTTC
once	TRBJ2-3	TRBD1	TRBV6-5	CASSYGTGDTDTQYF	TGTGCCAGCAGTTACGGGACAGGGGACACAGATACGCAGTATTTT
-	TRBJ2-2	TRBD2	TRBV7-3	CASRNLAGRSTGELFF	TGTGCCAGCAGGAACCTAGCGGGGAGATCCACCGGGGAGCTGTTTTTT
once	TRBJ1-4	TRBD1	TRBV5-1	CASSPGTDATNEKLFF	TGCGCCAGCAGCCCGGGGACAGACGCAACTAATGAAAAACTGTTTTTT
few	TRBJ2-1	TRBD2	TRBV4-1	CASSQVRASGGPGNEQFF	TGCGCCAGCAGCCAAGTTAGGGCTAGCGGGGGTCCGGGGAATGAGCAGTTCTTC
once	TRBJ1-1	-	TRBV19	CASRREGRTEAFF	TGTGCCAGTAGGAGGGAGGGACGGACTGAAGCTTTCTTT
once	TRBJ1-2	TRBD1	TRBV5-5	CASSWKGQYNYGYTF	TGTGCCAGCAGCTGGAAGGGACAGTACAACTATGGCTACACCTTC